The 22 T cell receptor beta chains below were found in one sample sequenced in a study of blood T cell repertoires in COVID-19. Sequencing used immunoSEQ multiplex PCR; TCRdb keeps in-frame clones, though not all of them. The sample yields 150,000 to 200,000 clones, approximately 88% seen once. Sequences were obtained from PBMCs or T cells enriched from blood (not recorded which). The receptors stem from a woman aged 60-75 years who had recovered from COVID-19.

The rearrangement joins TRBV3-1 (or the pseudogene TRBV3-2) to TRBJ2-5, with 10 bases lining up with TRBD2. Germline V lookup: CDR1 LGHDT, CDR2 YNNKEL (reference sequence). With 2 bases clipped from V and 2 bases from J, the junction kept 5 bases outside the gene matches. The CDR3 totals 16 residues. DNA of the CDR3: TGTGCCAGCAGCCAACAGCTAGCGGGGGTACAAGAGACCCAGTACTTC. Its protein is CASSQQLAGVQETQYF.

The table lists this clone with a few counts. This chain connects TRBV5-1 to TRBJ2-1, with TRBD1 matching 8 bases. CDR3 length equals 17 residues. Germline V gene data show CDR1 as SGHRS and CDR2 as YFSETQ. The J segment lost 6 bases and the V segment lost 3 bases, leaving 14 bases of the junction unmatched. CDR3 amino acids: CASSWAPGGGRSNEQFF. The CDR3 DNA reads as TGCGCCAGCAGCTGGGCTCCAGGGGGCGGGCGGAGCAATGAGCAGTTCTTC.

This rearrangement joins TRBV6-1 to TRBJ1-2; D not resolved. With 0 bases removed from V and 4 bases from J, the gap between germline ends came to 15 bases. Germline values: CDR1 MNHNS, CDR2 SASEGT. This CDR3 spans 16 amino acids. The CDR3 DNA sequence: TGTGCCAGCAGTGAAGCAAGGCGGTTTGGCTTCTATGGCTACACCTTC. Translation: CASSEARRFGFYGYTF.

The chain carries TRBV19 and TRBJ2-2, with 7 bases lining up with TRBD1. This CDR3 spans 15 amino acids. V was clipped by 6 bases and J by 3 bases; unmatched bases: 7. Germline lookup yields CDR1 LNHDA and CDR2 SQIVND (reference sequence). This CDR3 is CASRTGTEDTGELFF. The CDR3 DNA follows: TGTGCCAGTAGAACCGGGACAGAGGACACCGGGGAGCTGTTTTTT.

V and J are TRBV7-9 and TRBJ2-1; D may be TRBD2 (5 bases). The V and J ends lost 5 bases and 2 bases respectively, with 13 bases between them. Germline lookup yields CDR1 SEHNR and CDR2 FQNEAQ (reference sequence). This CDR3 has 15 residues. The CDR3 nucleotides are TGTGCCAGCAGCCCCTTGGTGGGAGCCTACAATGAGCAGTTCTTC. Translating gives CASSPLVGAYNEQFF.

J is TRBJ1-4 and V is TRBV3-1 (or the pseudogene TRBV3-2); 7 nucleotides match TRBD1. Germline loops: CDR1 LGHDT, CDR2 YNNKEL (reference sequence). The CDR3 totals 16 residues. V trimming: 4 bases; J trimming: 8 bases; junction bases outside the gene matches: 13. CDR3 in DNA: TGTGCCAGCAGCCCGGCCTTGACAGGGATAAGCGAAAAACTGTTTTTT. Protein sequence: CASSPALTGISEKLFF.

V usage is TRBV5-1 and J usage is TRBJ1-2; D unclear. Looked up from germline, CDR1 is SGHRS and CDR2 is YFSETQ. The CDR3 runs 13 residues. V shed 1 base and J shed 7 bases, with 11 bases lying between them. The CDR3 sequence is CASSLSDSGGYTF. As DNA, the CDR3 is TGCGCCAGCAGCTTGTCAGATTCGGGTGGCTACACCTTC.

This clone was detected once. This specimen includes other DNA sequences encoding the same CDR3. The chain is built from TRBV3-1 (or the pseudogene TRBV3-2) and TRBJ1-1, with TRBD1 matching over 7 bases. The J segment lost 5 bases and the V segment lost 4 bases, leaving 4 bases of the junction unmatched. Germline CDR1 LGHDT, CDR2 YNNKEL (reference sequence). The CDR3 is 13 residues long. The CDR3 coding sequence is TGTGCCAGCAGCCCAGGGACAGCGACTGAAGCTTTCTTT. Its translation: CASSPGTATEAFF.

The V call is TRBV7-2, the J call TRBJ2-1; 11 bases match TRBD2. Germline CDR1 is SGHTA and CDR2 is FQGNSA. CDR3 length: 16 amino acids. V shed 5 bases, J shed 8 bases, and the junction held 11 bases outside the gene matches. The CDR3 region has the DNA TGTGCCAGCAGCCCTAGAGCCCTAGCGGGGGGCTATGAGCAGTTCTTC. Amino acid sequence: CASSPRALAGGYEQFF.

The CDR3 is CASRLTGTEAFF. CDR3 DNA sequence: TGTGCCAGCAGACTGACAGGGACTGAAGCTTTCTTT. The chain carries TRBV6-5 and TRBJ1-1; TRBD1 aligns across 7 bases. The trim removed 6 bases at V and 5 bases at J, leaving 3 bases unmatched. CDR3 length: 12 amino acids. Germline-derived CDR1 and CDR2 are MNHEY and SVGAGI.

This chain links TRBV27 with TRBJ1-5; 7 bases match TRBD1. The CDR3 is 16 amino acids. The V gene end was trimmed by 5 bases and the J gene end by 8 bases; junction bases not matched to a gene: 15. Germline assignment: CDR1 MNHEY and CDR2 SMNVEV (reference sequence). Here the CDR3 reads CASSIAGSRGREPQHF. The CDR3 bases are TGTGCCAGCAGTATCGCCGGGAGTAGGGGGCGGGAGCCCCAGCATTTT.

The CDR3 DNA reads as TGCGCCAGCAGACAACAGCTAAACACTGAAGCTTTCTTT. This encodes CASRQQLNTEAFF. The chain employs TRBV5-1 and TRBJ1-1; D is unclear. The CDR3 is 13 residues long. The germline CDR1 and CDR2 sequences are SGHRS and YFSETQ. Trimming cost V 5 bases and J 2 bases, with 10 bases left between them.

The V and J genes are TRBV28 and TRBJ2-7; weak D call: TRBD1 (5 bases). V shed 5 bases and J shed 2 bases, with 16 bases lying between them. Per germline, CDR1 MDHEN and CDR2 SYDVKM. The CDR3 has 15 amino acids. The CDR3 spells CASSPTAAGPYEQYF. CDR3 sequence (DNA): TGTGCCAGCAGTCCCACTGCGGCAGGGCCCTACGAGCAGTACTTC. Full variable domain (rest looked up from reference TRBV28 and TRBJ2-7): DVKVTQSSRYLVKRTGEKVFLECVQDMDHENMFWYRQDPGLGLRLIYFSYDVKMKEKGDIPEGYSVSREKKERFSLILESASTNQTSMYLCASSPTAAGPYEQYFGPGTRLTVT.

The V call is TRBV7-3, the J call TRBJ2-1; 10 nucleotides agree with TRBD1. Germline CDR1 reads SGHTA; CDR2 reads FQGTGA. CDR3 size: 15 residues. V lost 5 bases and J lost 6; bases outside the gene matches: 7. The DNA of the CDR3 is TGTGCCAGCAGCGACGGACAGGGGGTGATCAATGAGCAGTTCTTC. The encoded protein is CASSDGQGVINEQFF.

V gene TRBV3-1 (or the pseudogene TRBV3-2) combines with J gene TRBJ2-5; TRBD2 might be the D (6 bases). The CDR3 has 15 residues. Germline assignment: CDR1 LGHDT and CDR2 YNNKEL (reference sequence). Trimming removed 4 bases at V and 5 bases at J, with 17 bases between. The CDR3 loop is CASSPTRGAGETQYF. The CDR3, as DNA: TGTGCCAGCAGCCCTACGAGAGGTGCGGGGGAGACCCAGTACTTC.

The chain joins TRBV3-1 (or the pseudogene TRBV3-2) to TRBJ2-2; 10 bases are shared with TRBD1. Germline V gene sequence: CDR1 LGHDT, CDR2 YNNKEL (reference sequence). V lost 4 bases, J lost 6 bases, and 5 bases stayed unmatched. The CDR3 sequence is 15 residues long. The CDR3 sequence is CASSRAGTGAGELFF. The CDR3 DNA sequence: TGTGCCAGCAGCCGGGCCGGGACAGGGGCCGGGGAGCTGTTTTTT.

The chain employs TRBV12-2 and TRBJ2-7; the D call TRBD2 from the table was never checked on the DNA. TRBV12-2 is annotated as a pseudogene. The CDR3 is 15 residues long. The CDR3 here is CASRLAPRERCEQYF. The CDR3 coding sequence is TGTGCAAGTCGCTTAGCGCCCCGGGAACGCTGCGAGCAGTACTTC.

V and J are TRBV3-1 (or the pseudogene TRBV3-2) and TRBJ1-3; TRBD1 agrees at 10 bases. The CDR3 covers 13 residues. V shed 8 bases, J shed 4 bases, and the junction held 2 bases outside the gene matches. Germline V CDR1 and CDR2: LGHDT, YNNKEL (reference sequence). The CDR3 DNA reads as TGTGCCAGCGGGACAGGGGCGGGAAACACCATATATTTT. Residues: CASGTGAGNTIYF.

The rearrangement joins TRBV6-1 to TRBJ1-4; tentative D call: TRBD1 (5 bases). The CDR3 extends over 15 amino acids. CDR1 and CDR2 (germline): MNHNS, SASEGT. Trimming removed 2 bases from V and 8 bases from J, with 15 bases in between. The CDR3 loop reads CASSEPSRATEKLFF. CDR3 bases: TGTGCCAGCAGTGAACCAAGCAGGGCCACAGAAAAACTGTTTTTT.

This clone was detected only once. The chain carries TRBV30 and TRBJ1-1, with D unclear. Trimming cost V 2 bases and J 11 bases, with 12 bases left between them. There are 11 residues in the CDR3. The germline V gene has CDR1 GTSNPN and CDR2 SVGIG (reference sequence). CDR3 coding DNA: TGTGCCTGGAGTTATCAGTTCTCGGCTTTCTTT. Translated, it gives CAWSYQFSAFF.

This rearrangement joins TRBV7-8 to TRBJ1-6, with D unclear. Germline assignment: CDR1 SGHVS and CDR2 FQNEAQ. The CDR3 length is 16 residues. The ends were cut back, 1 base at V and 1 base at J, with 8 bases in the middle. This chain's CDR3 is CASSLGRVSYNSPLHF. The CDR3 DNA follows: TGTGCCAGCAGCTTAGGCCGGGTTTCCTATAATTCACCCCTCCACTTT.

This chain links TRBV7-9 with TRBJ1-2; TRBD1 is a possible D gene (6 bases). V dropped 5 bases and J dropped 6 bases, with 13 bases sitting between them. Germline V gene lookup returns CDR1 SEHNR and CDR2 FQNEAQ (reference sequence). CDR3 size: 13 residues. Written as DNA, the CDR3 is TGTGCCAGCAGCATCCTCGAGGGGGATGGCTACACCTTC. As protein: CASSILEGDGYTF.